This passage covers 29 T cell receptor beta chains from one sample sequenced in a study of metastatic and nonmetastatic thyroid tumors. Treatment of any kind had been given to no patient before thyroid surgery. From the PCR reads, TCRdb re-called clones with MiXCR. The sample includes tens of thousands of clones, 25% of them seen just once. The sequenced sample was blood. The receptors come from a female donor with papillary thyroid cancer or a benign thyroid nodule (not recorded which). Some clones in this sample may be carry-over from other donors' samples.

This clone showed up many times. The rearrangement uses TRBV7-2 and TRBJ1-2, with 9 nucleotides matching TRBD1. The CDR3 is 15 amino acids. The junction had 8 bases not matched to a gene; V was cut back by 3 bases and J by 6 bases. Germline V CDR1 and CDR2: SGHTA, FQGNSA. The CDR3 sequence is CASSFRRWTGDGYTF. The DNA for the CDR3 is TGTGCCAGCAGCTTTAGACGGTGGACAGGGGATGGCTACACCTTC.

V and J are TRBV11-3 and TRBJ2-2; D ambiguous. Germline loops: CDR1 SGHNT, CDR2 YENEEA. V lost 5 bases, J lost 1 base, and 8 bases lay in between. CDR3 length: 14 residues. CDR3 sequence reads: CASSRSGNTGELFF. The CDR3 nucleotides read TGTGCCAGCAGCCGATCAGGGAACACCGGGGAGCTGTTTTTT.

In this sample, this clone is medium-sized. The genes are TRBV6-1 and TRBJ2-1; TRBD2 matches 10 bases. V trimming: 5 bases; J trimming: 3 bases; junction bases outside the gene matches: 4. Germline loops: CDR1 MNHNS, CDR2 SASEGT. The CDR3 runs 15 residues. The CDR3 DNA sequence: TGTGCCAGCAGTTATTTAGCGGGAGGCTACAATGAGCAGTTCTTC. Protein product: CASSYLAGGYNEQFF.

The chain couples TRBV7-2 to TRBJ2-1; D perhaps matches TRBD1 (7 bases). V gave up 5 bases and J gave up 14 bases, with 22 bases separating them. Germline values: CDR1 SGHTA, CDR2 FQGNSA. CDR3 length: 14 amino acids. The CDR3 sequence is CASSTAGTLRGKFF. The CDR3 nucleotides read TGTGCCAGCAGCACTGCAGGGACTCTCAGGGGGAAGTTCTTC. Full variable domain (remainder filled in from reference TRBV7-2 and TRBJ2-1): GAGVSQSPSNKVTEKGKDVELRCDPISGHTALYWYRQSLGQGLEFLIYFQGNSAPDKSGLPSDRFSAERTGGSVSTLTIQRTQQEDSAVYLCASSTAGTLRGKFFGPGTRLTVL.

V and J are TRBV7-3 and TRBJ1-2, with 8 positions matching TRBD1. V shed 2 bases and J 5 bases; nucleotides not matched to a gene: 1. The CDR3 covers 13 residues. From germline, CDR1 is SGHTA and CDR2 FQGTGA. The CDR3 DNA follows: TGTGCCAGCAGCTTAGGACAGGGTTATGGCTACACCTTC. Its translation: CASSLGQGYGYTF.

J is TRBJ1-1 and V is TRBV6-5; tentatively, D is TRBD1 (6 bases). Trimming removed 2 bases from V and 8 bases from J, with 15 bases in between. In germline, CDR1 is MNHEY, CDR2 SVGAGI. The CDR3 covers 14 residues. CDR3 DNA: TGTGCCAGCAGTTACCTCCGGACAGCTAGCGAAGCTTTCTTT. Its protein product is CASSYLRTASEAFF.

In its sample, this clone ranks as medium-sized (0.01 to 0.1%). The V gene is TRBV12-3 or TRBV12-4, the J gene TRBJ2-7; D unclear. The CDR3 contains 11 residues. V was shortened by 7 bases and J by 3 bases, with 7 bases between the two germline ends. CDR3 amino acids: CASTSYYEQYF. The CDR3, as DNA: TGTGCCAGCACCTCCTACTACGAGCAGTACTTC.

This chain connects TRBV30 to TRBJ1-4; D not resolved. This CDR3 contains 13 residues. V was cut by 5 bases and J by 4 bases, with 11 bases left in between. Germline CDR1 reads GTSNPN; CDR2 reads SVGIG (reference sequence). The CDR3 reads CAWVEEINEKLFF. The CDR3 DNA is TGTGCCTGGGTTGAGGAGATTAATGAAAAACTGTTTTTT.

The sample holds a few counts of this clone. The chain employs TRBV3-1 and TRBJ2-5, with 7 bases lining up with TRBD2. The CDR3 is 17 amino acids. Germline V gene sequence: CDR1 LGHDT, CDR2 YNNKEL (reference sequence). Unmatched junction bases numbered 12, after V lost 0 bases and J lost 5 bases. Here the CDR3 reads CASSQDLGTTGGETQYF. The CDR3 DNA is TGTGCCAGCAGCCAAGATCTGGGGACTACGGGGGGTGAGACCCAGTACTTC.

Turning to this clone: Germline is not matched at one junction end, which may reflect a read error. The chain recombines TRBV7-6 with TRBJ2-7, with a weak D call TRBD1 (5 bases). CDR1 and CDR2 from the germline V gene are SGHVS and FNYEAQ. The CDR3 totals 15 residues. The CDR3 nucleotides are TGTACCAGCAGCTTAGCAGGCAGGGCCTCCTACGATCAGTACTTC. This translates into CTSSLAGRASYDQYF. The variable domain in full, completed from reference TRBV7-6 and TRBJ2-7, reads GAGVSQSPRYKVTKRGQDVALRCDPISGHVSLYWYRQALGQGPEFLTYFNYEAQQDKSGLPNDRFSAERPEGSISTLTIQRTEQRDSAMYRCTSSLAGRASYDQYFGPGTRLTVT.

This clone was observed at least ten times. A much larger clone sits a single nucleotide away, making a read error possible. This rearrangement joins TRBV7-2 to TRBJ2-7; D could derive from TRBD1 or TRBD2 (5 bases each). Germline CDR1 and CDR2: SGHTA and FQGNSA. CDR3 size: 15 residues. Here the CDR3 reads CASSLERGSSYGQYF. Written as DNA, the CDR3 is TGTGCCAGCAGCTTAGAGAGGGGTAGCTCCTACGGGCAGTACTTC. Filled out from reference TRBV7-2 and TRBJ2-7, the complete variable domain reads GAGVSQSPSNKVTEKGKDVELRCDPISGHTALYWYRQSLGQGLEFLIYFQGNSAPDKSGLPSDRFSAERTGGSVSTLTIQRTQQEDSAVYLCASSLERGSSYGQYFGPGTRLTVT.

This clone rates as medium-sized. The V call is TRBV6-1, the J call TRBJ2-1, with D hard to call. Trimming pared 1 base from V and 0 bases from J, leaving 10 bases between. The CDR3 is 16 residues long. Germline-derived CDR1 and CDR2 are MNHNS and SASEGT. The CDR3 sequence: CASSEVRTSSYNEQFF. CDR3 in DNA: TGTGCCAGCAGTGAAGTTCGGACGAGCTCCTACAATGAGCAGTTCTTC.

This clone was seen many times. This chain connects TRBV6-4 to TRBJ2-3; D is possibly TRBD1 or TRBD2 (6 bases each). V dropped 5 bases and J dropped 4 bases, with 13 bases sitting between them. The CDR3 totals 14 residues. The germline CDR1 and CDR2 sequences are MRHNA and SNTAGT. CDR3 sequence: CASSQAGEADTQYF. The CDR3 DNA is TGTGCCAGCAGTCAGGCAGGGGAGGCAGATACGCAGTATTTT.

This clone was seen only a few times. A much larger clone sits a single nucleotide away, making a read error possible. V gene TRBV6-4 combines with J gene TRBJ2-6; unclear D gene. This CDR3 is built from 14 residues. Germline CDR1 is MRHNA and CDR2 is SNTAGT. The V and J ends lost 2 bases and 0 bases respectively, with 2 bases between them. CDR3 in DNA: TGTGCCAGCAGTGACAACTCTGGGGCCAACGTCCTGACTTTC. This gives the protein CASSDNSGANVLTF.

A word on this clone: A much larger clone lies one base from this, so it may be a read error. The CDR3 region has the DNA TGTGCCAGCAGTTCGGGTAATAGCGGGAGCTCCTACGAGCAGTACTTC. Translating it yields CASSSGNSGSSYEQYF. This rearrangement joins TRBV28 to TRBJ2-7; 9 nucleotides match TRBD2. With V trimmed by 4 bases and J by 0 bases, 7 bases remained unmatched. Germline V gene sequence: CDR1 MDHEN, CDR2 SYDVKM. The CDR3 contains 16 residues.

This chain uses TRBV20-1 with TRBJ2-7; 8 bases match TRBD2. The junction had 12 bases not matched to a gene; V was cut back by 3 bases and J by 5 bases. Germline values: CDR1 DFQATT, CDR2 SNEGSKA (reference sequence). This CDR3 comprises 15 residues. For the CDR3, the DNA is TGCAGTGCTAGGAACGGGGGGGGGCAGGGCCACGAGCAGTACTTC. Protein: CSARNGGGQGHEQYF.

At least ten counts were recorded for this clone. The J gene is TRBJ2-7, the V gene TRBV29-1, with 7 bases identical to TRBD2. The CDR3 contains 13 residues. Germline assignment: CDR1 SQVTM and CDR2 ANQGSEA. V gave up 7 bases and J gave up 4 bases; unmatched junction bases: 10. CDR3 residues: CSATPAGRYEQYF. The CDR3 nucleotides are TGCAGCGCCACCCCAGCGGGACGTTACGAGCAGTACTTC.

This clone was counted at least ten times. The chain has TRBV3-1 and TRBJ2-1; no clear D gene. The germline gives CDR1 LGHDT, CDR2 YNNKEL (reference sequence). The CDR3 is made up of 15 amino acids. Deletions cut 1 base from V and 0 bases from J, with 7 bases between. DNA of the CDR3: TGTGCCAGCAGCCAAGCTGAGTACTCCTACAATGAGCAGTTCTTC. It codes for CASSQAEYSYNEQFF.

There are many counts of this clone. The chain recombines TRBV5-6 with TRBJ2-3; 8 bases fit TRBD1. The CDR3 consists of 17 residues. Per the germline V gene, CDR1 is SGHDT and CDR2 is YYEEEE. With 1 base clipped from V and 7 bases from J, the junction kept 14 bases outside the gene matches. As DNA, the CDR3 is TGTGCCAGCAGCTTGTATGGGGACAGGCCTAGAGGGAATACGCAGTATTTT. It codes for CASSLYGDRPRGNTQYF.

This clone was found a few times. The chain is built from TRBV6-6 and TRBJ1-3; no firm D call. The CDR3 consists of 14 residues. Germline lookup yields CDR1 MNHNY and CDR2 SVGAGI (reference sequence). V lost 2 bases and J lost 8, with 13 bases in between. The CDR3 is CASSYEGAAYTIYF. CDR3 nucleotide sequence: TGTGCCAGCAGTTACGAGGGTGCGGCGTACACCATATATTTT.

This clone turned up a few times. The gene calls are TRBV18 and TRBJ2-7; TRBD1 aligns across 8 bases. Germline assignment: CDR1 KGHSH and CDR2 LQKENI. This CDR3 has 13 residues. With 1 base clipped from V and 7 bases from J, the junction kept 3 bases outside the gene matches. The DNA for the CDR3 is TGTGCCAGCTCACCACGGACAGGGAGAGAGCAGTACTTC. Amino acids: CASSPRTGREQYF.

This clone has a single count. The junction shows a germline mismatch at one end, possibly a read error. V usage is TRBV4-3 and J usage is TRBJ1-2; 7 bases match TRBD1. The length of the CDR3 is 14 residues. Germline loops: CDR1 LGHNA, CDR2 YSLEER. As DNA, the CDR3 is TGCCCCAGCAGCCAGTCCGGGACAGCCTATGTCTACACCTTC. It codes for CPSSQSGTAYVYTF.

The sample holds many counts of this clone. The CDR3 bases are TGTGCCAGCAGCTCCCGGGGACAGGGAGGTGGCTACACCTTC. It translates to CASSSRGQGGGYTF. The chain has TRBV7-2 and TRBJ1-2, with 9 bases identical to TRBD1. The CDR3 is 14 amino acids. CDR1 SGHTA and CDR2 FQGNSA come from the germline V gene. V was clipped by 4 bases and J by 7 bases; unmatched bases: 7.

This clone is medium-sized within its sample. DNA for the CDR3: TGTGCCAGCAGTCCCTTACAGGGAAGTTACAATGAGCAGTTCTTC. It translates to CASSPLQGSYNEQFF. The J gene is TRBJ2-1, the V gene TRBV6-1, with D possibly being TRBD1 (6 bases). The germline V gene encodes CDR1 MNHNS and CDR2 SASEGT. The ends were cut back, 5 bases at V and 4 bases at J, with 15 bases in the middle. The CDR3 spans 15 residues.

The gene calls are TRBV30 and TRBJ2-7; 7 bases match TRBD2. V trimming: 2 bases; J trimming: 2 bases; junction bases outside the gene matches: 0. The CDR3 contains 12 residues. Looked up from germline, CDR1 is GTSNPN and CDR2 is SVGIG (reference sequence). The CDR3 here is CAWSRGAYEQYF. In DNA form, the CDR3 reads TGTGCCTGGAGTCGGGGGGCCTACGAGCAGTACTTC.

The CDR3 DNA is TGTGCCAGCAGTGAAGAAACCAGGGGGGGAACAGATACGCAGTATTTT. Translating it yields CASSEETRGGTDTQYF. The rearrangement links TRBV2 to TRBJ2-3; perhaps D is TRBD1 or TRBD2 (7 bases each). This CDR3 is built from 16 residues. Between the trimmed V and J ends, which lost 1 base and 3 bases, there was a span of 14 bases. The germline V gene has CDR1 SNHLY and CDR2 FYNNEI.

This clone was seen once. The junction and the germline gene differ at one end; a read error may be behind it. The rearrangement joins TRBV6-2 or TRBV6-3 to TRBJ2-2, with TRBD2 identical over 10 bases. In germline, CDR1 is MNHEY, CDR2 SVGEGT. The CDR3 is 18 amino acids. CDR3 nucleotides: TGTGCCATCAGTTACTCGGGGTTAGGGACTAGCGTCACCGGGGAGCTGTTTTTT. It yields the protein CAISYSGLGTSVTGELFF.

This clone was recorded many times. Other nucleotide sequences from this sample produce the same CDR3. The chain has TRBV6-4 and TRBJ2-3; TRBD2 aligns across 8 bases. The CDR3 is 15 amino acids. CDR1 MRHNA and CDR2 SNTAGT come from the germline V gene. Trimming at V came to 5 bases and at J to 2 bases, leaving 6 bases not matched to a gene. The CDR3 protein is CASSLTSGDTDTQYF. The DNA of the CDR3 is TGTGCCAGCAGTCTAACTAGCGGAGACACAGATACGCAGTATTTT.

This clone was seen at least ten times. This rearrangement joins TRBV5-1 to TRBJ2-7; D uncertain. V lost 0 bases and J 0 bases, leaving 19 bases between the germline ends. Germline assignment: CDR1 SGHRS and CDR2 YFSETQ. CDR3 length equals 18 residues. CDR3 amino acids: CASSLGFRGAPTSYEQYF. The CDR3 DNA reads TGCGCCAGCAGCTTGGGTTTTCGTGGCGCCCCAACCTCCTACGAGCAGTACTTC.